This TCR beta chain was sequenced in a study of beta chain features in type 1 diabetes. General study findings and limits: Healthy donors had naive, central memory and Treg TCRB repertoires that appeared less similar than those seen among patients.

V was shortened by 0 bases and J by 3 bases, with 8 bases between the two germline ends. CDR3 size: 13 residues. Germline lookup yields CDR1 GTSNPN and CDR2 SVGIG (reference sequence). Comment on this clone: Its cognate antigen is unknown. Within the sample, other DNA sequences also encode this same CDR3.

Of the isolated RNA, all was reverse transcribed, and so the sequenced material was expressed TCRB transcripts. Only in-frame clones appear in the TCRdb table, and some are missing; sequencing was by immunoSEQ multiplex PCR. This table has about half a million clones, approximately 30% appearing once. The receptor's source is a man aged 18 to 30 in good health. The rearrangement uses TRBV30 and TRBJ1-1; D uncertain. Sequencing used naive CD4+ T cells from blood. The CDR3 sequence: CAWSVSGDTEAFF. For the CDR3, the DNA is TGTGCCTGGAGTGTATCTGGGGACACTGAAGCTTTCTTT.